A single sample is the source of the 8 T cell receptor beta chains below, sequenced in a study of blood T cell repertoires in COVID-19. The repertoire was sequenced with immunoSEQ multiplex PCR; TCRdb's copy has only in-frame clones and lacks some. This sample yields 110,000 or so clones, of which 75% to 90% are seen a single time; about 4.8% belongs to the top ten. The sequencing input was peripheral blood. All receptors derive from a woman aged 50 to 60 with acute or convalescent COVID-19.

The rearrangement uses TRBV9 and TRBJ2-7; D is possibly TRBD1 (5 bases). Germline-derived CDR1 and CDR2 are SGDLS and YYNGEE. The V gene lost 0 bases and the J gene lost 0 bases, with 10 bases spanning the gap. The length of the CDR3 is 15 residues. As DNA, the CDR3 is TGTGCCAGCAGCGTAGCTGTAGACAGCTCCTACGAGCAGTACTTC. Encoded protein: CASSVAVDSSYEQYF. The variable domain in full, with the rest retrieved from reference TRBV9 and TRBJ2-7, is DSGVTQTPKHLITATGQRVTLRCSPRSGDLSVYWYQQSLDQGLQFLIQYYNGEERAKGNILERFSAQQFPDLHSELNLSSLELGDSALYFCASSVAVDSSYEQYFGPGTRLTVT.

This rearrangement joins TRBV6-6 to TRBJ2-5; 8 bases fit TRBD1. This CDR3 has 14 amino acids. V gave up 6 bases and J gave up 5 bases; unmatched junction bases: 8. Germline V lookup: CDR1 MNHNY, CDR2 SVGAGI (reference sequence). The CDR3 loop reads CASSPSGGMETQYF. The CDR3 DNA follows: TGTGCCAGCAGCCCTTCAGGGGGCATGGAGACCCAGTACTTC.

The chain couples TRBV11-2 to TRBJ1-3, with TRBD1 identical over 10 bases. This CDR3 has 15 amino acids. The ends lost 1 base at V and 4 bases at J; junction bases unmatched: 1. Germline V gives CDR1 SGHAT, CDR2 FQNNGV. CDR3 loop: CASSLGQGAGNTIYF. The CDR3 DNA reads as TGTGCCAGCAGCTTAGGACAGGGGGCGGGAAACACCATATATTTT.

The rearrangement joins TRBV6-2 or TRBV6-3 to TRBJ1-2; 9 bases are a match to TRBD1. V lost 6 bases and J lost 10; bases outside the gene matches: 6. CDR1 MNHEY and CDR2 SVGEGT come from the germline V gene. This CDR3 is built from 12 residues. The CDR3 reads CASSNRGLHYTF. The CDR3 DNA sequence: TGTGCCAGCAGCAACAGGGGGCTTCACTACACCTTC.

This sequence joins TRBV9 and TRBJ2-5; D not resolved. This CDR3 region has 16 residues. Trimming shortened V by 0 bases and J by 1 base, and 13 bases separated the two germline ends. Germline lookup yields CDR1 SGDLS and CDR2 YYNGEE. The CDR3 nucleotides read TGTGCCAGCAGCGTAGGGGCAGGTTTATCCCAAGAGACCCAGTACTTC. The encoded protein is CASSVGAGLSQETQYF.

The chain carries TRBV19 and TRBJ1-5, with D possibly being TRBD1 (6 bases). Germline-derived CDR1 and CDR2 are LNHDA and SQIVND (reference sequence). CDR3 length: 14 amino acids. Trimming shortened V by 7 bases and J by 0 bases, and 10 bases separated the two germline ends. CDR3 bases: TGTGCCAGTACTTGGACAGTTAGCAATCAGCCCCAGCATTTT. This translates into CASTWTVSNQPQHF.

This clone was counted a single time. V and J are TRBV7-2 and TRBJ2-1, with TRBD2 matching 13 bases. V was clipped by 5 bases and J by 8 bases; unmatched bases: 9. Germline lookup yields CDR1 SGHTA and CDR2 FQGNSA. CDR3 size: 16 residues. The CDR3 region has the DNA TGTGCCAGCAGCGTCAGGACTAGCGGGAGAGTAGATGAGCAGTTCTTC. Translated, it gives CASSVRTSGRVDEQFF.

The rearrangement links TRBV13 to TRBJ1-1; D unresolved. Germline-derived CDR1 and CDR2 are PRHDT and FYEKMQ (reference sequence). Trimming took off 5 bases at V and 3 bases at J, with 13 bases between the two ends. The CDR3 consists of 14 residues. Written as DNA, the CDR3 is TGTGCCAGCAGCCGCCAGTACCGGGACACTGAAGCTTTCTTT. Amino acid sequence: CASSRQYRDTEAFF.